This TCR beta chain was captured in a study of OX40 agonist ivuxolimab in advanced cancers. Overall study: Previous treatment with anti-PD-1, anti-PD-L1 or anti-CTLA-4 therapy was allowed; more than 35% had received some.

Measured with immunoSEQ multiplex PCR; TCRdb has only the in-frame clones, and not every one. The table has 39,000 or so clones, more than 70% seen once. Notes on this clone: Its specificity is unknown.

The germline gives CDR1 SNHLY, CDR2 FYNNEI. This CDR3 comprises 12 residues. Trimming took 4 bases from V and 3 from J, leaving 5 bases between them. Whole-study findings and limits: Expanded clones belonging to CD8+ T cells outnumbered, on average, those of CD4+. Patients who responded partially at 0.1-3.0 mg/kg showed clonal expansion ranking among the lowest. Some patients without response likewise showed low normalized clonal expansion.

This chain joins TRBV2 and TRBJ2-3, with D possibly TRBD2 on 5 matching bases. Sequences were derived from CD4+ or CD8+ T cells sorted from blood, sampled in a trial of the OX40 agonist ivuxolimab. This sequence was found in an adult with an advanced solid tumor such as melanoma, head and neck, liver or kidney cancer. The CDR3 DNA reads TGTGCCAGCAGTGGAGGGACAGATACGCAGTATTTT. Protein product: CASSGGTDTQYF.